This TCR beta chain was profiled in a study of quantifying T cell responses using KT2 cells. Study as a whole: cDNA was made from DNase-treated RNA using alpha and beta constant primers. Under optimum conditions, T4 ligation efficiency was estimated at more than 9.5%.

The sample is PBMC spiked with counted cells of clone KT2. A range of KT2-to-PBMC ratios was made using fixed PBMC numbers. V was clipped by 4 bases and J by 10 bases, with 12 bases between them. CDR3 length: 12 amino acids. Germline CDR1 and CDR2: SGHTA and FQGNSA. This clonotype was counted only a few times. A single-stranded UMI oligo with SP2 sequence was ligated to cDNA 3' ends. First-round PCR used about 4 cycles and beta primers RC1.1 and RC1.2 covering TRBC1 and TRBC2. TCRdb passed the UMI-ligation and nested PCR reads through MiXCR, listing each CDR3 protein once. The repertoire includes fewer than 45,000 distinct CDR3 sequences, approximately 15% of them detected once, and approximately 40% sits in the top ten.

The TCR was taken from a human donor. The chain is built from TRBV7-2 and TRBJ2-3; D tentatively fits TRBD1 or TRBD2 (5 bases each). The sequenced material came from PBMCs spiked with cells of the T cell clone KT2. The CDR3 DNA is TGTGCCAGCAGCTCGGGACCTACGGCGCAGTATTTT. This sequence encodes CASSSGPTAQYF.